This is a list of T cell receptor beta chains from one sample in a study of neoadjuvant anti-PD-1 for oral cavity cancer. Profiled with immunoSEQ multiplex PCR; TCRdb holds only in-frame clones, not every one. The sample holds approximately 15,000 clones; about 68% are singletons and the top ten take 2.5% to 3%. The material sequenced was PBMCs, taken before nivolumab (anti-PD-1) treatment. These TCRs come from a person aged 40 to 85 with oral cavity squamous cell carcinoma. Each CDR3 is given with its conserved first and last residue. D genes are given only for firm matches. The listing skips clone size in some rows; elsewhere it reads once, few, many or a size class.

.	TRBV7-3	.	TRBJ2-3	CASSFSTSTDTQYF	TGTGCCAGCAGCTTCAGTACTAGCACAGATACGCAGTATTTT
.	TRBV14	TRBD1	TRBJ1-2	CASSQTGGSYGYTF	TGTGCCAGCAGCCAAACAGGGGGCTCTTATGGCTACACCTTC
few	TRBV18	.	TRBJ2-4	CASSPSIAKNIQYF	TGTGCCAGCTCACCTTCGATAGCCAAAAACATTCAGTACTTC
.	TRBV7-9	.	TRBJ2-3	CASSLVIDTQYF	TGTGCCAGCAGCTTAGTCATAGATACGCAGTATTTT
.	TRBV10-3	.	TRBJ2-3	CAISVGAGKGTDTQYF	TGTGCCATCAGTGTTGGTGCGGGAAAGGGTACAGATACGCAGTATTTT
.	TRBV6-6	TRBD1	TRBJ2-7	CASSSIGDRGYEQYF	TGTGCCAGCAGCTCCATAGGGGACAGGGGCTACGAGCAGTACTTC
.	TRBV28	.	TRBJ1-1	CASSLRVGAWNTEAFF	TGTGCCAGCAGTTTACGGGTGGGGGCTTGGAACACTGAAGCTTTCTTT
.	TRBV10-1	.	TRBJ2-2	CASSESRWRIGTGELFF	TGCGCCAGCAGTGAGTCGAGGTGGAGGATCGGCACCGGGGAGCTGTTTTTT
few	TRBV19	.	TRBJ1-2	CASSISTSAGATYGYTF	TGTGCCAGTAGTATTTCGACCTCGGCAGGGGCTACATATGGCTACACCTTC
.	TRBV30	TRBD1	TRBJ2-4	CAWARDRGLAKNIQYF	TGTGCCTGGGCTCGCGACAGGGGGCTAGCCAAAAACATTCAGTACTTC
.	TRBV5-4	.	TRBJ1-2	CASSVPGGAYGYTF	TGTGCCAGCAGCGTCCCCGGAGGGGCCTATGGCTACACCTTC
.	TRBV19	.	TRBJ2-7	CASSTGGLSYEQYF	TGTGCCAGTAGTACAGGGGGACTCTCCTACGAGCAGTACTTC
.	TRBV7-8	.	TRBJ2-1	CASSPRLVPYNEQFF	TGTGCCAGCAGCCCGAGACTAGTTCCCTACAATGAGCAGTTCTTC
.	TRBV13	.	TRBJ1-5	CASSPRGVQPQHF	TGTGCCAGCAGTCCCAGAGGGGTTCAGCCCCAGCATTTT
.	TRBV11-2	.	TRBJ1-2	CASSSLGGRSSGYTF	TGTGCCAGCAGCTCCCTGGGCGGACGGTCTAGTGGCTACACCTTC
.	TRBV28	TRBD1	TRBJ1-1	CASSLMGTDDTEAFF	TGTGCCAGCAGTTTGATGGGGACAGATGACACTGAAGCTTTCTTT
.	TRBV4-1	.	TRBJ1-3	CASSRLDISGNTIYF	TGCGCCAGCAGCCGTTTGGATATCTCTGGAAACACCATATATTTT
.	TRBV27	.	TRBJ1-2	CASSLSILEDGYTF	TGTGCCAGCAGTTTATCTATATTGGAGGATGGCTACACCTTC
.	TRBV7-8	.	TRBJ2-2	CASSARTSRGTGELFF	TGTGCCAGCAGCGCCCGGACCAGCCGGGGGACCGGGGAGCTGTTTTTT
few	TRBV30	TRBD1	TRBJ1-1	CAWRARGMNTEAFF	TGTGCCTGGAGAGCCAGGGGGATGAACACTGAAGCTTTCTTT
few	TRBV11-2	.	TRBJ2-7	CASSLGAGEQYF	TGTGCCAGCAGCTTAGGGGCAGGAGAGCAGTACTTC
few	TRBV10-1	TRBD1	TRBJ1-2	CASSELPRQGALLGSGYTF	TGCGCCAGCAGTGAGTTACCCCGACAGGGGGCCCTGCTAGGCTCTGGCTACACCTTC